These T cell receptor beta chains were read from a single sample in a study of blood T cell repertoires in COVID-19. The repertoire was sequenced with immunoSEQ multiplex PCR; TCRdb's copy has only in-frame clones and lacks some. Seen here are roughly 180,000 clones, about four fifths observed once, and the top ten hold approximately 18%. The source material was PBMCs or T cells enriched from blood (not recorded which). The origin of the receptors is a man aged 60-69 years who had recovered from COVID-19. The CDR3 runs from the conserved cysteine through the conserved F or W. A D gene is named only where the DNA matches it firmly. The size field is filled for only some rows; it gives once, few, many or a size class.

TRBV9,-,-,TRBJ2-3,CASSFPQGSTSTDTQYF,TGTGCCAGCAGCTTCCCACAGGGAAGCACAAGCACTGATACGCAGTATTTT
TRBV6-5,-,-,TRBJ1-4,CASSMTPTNEKLFF,TGTGCCAGCTCGATGACACCAACTAATGAAAAACTGTTTTTT
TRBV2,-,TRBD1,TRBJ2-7,CASTGTGGNEQYF,TGTGCCAGCACCGGGACAGGGGGTAACGAGCAGTACTTC
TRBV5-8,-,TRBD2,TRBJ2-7,CASSRVSTSGSYEQYF,TGTGCCAGCAGCCGAGTCTCGACTAGCGGGAGTTACGAGCAGTACTTC
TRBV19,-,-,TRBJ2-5,CASSQTRGVRTQYF,TGTGCCAGTAGCCAAACACGGGGTGTGCGGACCCAGTACTTC
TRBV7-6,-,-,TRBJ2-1,CASSLAGVSNEQFF,TGTGCCAGCAGCTTAGCGGGAGTTTCCAATGAGCAGTTCTTC
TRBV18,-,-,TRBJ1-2,CASSPPPDRVLSNYGYTF,TGTGCCAGCTCACCACCGCCGGACAGAGTTCTTTCTAACTATGGCTACACCTTC
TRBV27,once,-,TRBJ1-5,CASSPGPRQPNQPQHF,TGTGCCAGCAGTCCCGGACCCCGACAGCCTAATCAGCCCCAGCATTTT
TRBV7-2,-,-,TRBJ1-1,CASSLFLVNTEAFF,TGTGCCAGCAGCTTATTTCTAGTTAACACTGAAGCTTTCTTT
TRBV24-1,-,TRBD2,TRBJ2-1,CATSDFSGSSYNEQFF,TGTGCCACCAGTGATTTCAGCGGGAGCTCCTACAATGAGCAGTTCTTC
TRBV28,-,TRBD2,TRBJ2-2,CASSSRTSGSLGELFF,TGTGCCAGCAGTTCCCGGACTAGCGGGAGTTTGGGGGAGCTGTTTTTT
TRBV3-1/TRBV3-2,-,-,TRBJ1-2,CASSQVPRLSHGYTF,TGTGCCAGCAGCCAAGTCCCCAGGTTAAGTCATGGCTACACCTTC
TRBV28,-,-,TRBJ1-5,CASSGAGRSGNQPQHF,TGTGCCAGCAGTGGGGCGGGGCGGTCCGGCAATCAGCCCCAGCATTTT
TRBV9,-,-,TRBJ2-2,CASSVGVRDTGELFF,TGTGCCAGCAGCGTAGGTGTCAGGGACACCGGGGAGCTGTTTTTT
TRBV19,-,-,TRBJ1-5,CASSIKGTSSQPQHF,TGTGCCAGTAGTATTAAGGGGACATCGAGTCAGCCCCAGCATTTT
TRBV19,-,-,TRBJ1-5,CASSNQAPQPQHF,TGTGCCAGTAGTAACCAGGCCCCCCAGCCCCAGCATTTT
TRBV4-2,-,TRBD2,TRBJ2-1,CASSQGGGQDYNEQFF,TGTGCCAGCAGCCAAGGCGGGGGGCAAGACTACAATGAGCAGTTCTTC
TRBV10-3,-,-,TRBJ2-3,CAISEIRATDTQYF,TGTGCCATCAGTGAGATCCGAGCCACAGATACGCAGTATTTT
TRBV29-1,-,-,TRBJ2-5,CSVEEGRVTETQYF,TGCAGCGTTGAAGAAGGCAGGGTGACAGAGACCCAGTACTTC
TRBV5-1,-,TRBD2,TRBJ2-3,CASGLAGTDTQYF,TGCGCCAGTGGACTAGCGGGCACAGATACGCAGTATTTT
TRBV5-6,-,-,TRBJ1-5,CASSLSRGRPQHF,TGTGCCAGCAGCTTGTCAAGGGGAAGGCCCCAGCATTTT
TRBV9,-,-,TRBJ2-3,CASSVEPSVTDTQYF,TGTGCCAGCAGCGTAGAGCCCTCCGTAACAGATACGCAGTATTTT
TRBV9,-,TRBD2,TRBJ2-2,CASSVALAETGELFF,TGTGCCAGCAGCGTAGCCCTAGCGGAGACCGGGGAGCTGTTTTTT
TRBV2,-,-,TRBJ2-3,CASSPPGGEGTDTQYF,TGTGCCAGCAGCCCTCCTGGAGGGGAGGGCACAGATACGCAGTATTTT
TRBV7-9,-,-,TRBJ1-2,CASSLAGANYGYTF,TGTGCCAGCAGCTTAGCAGGGGCTAACTATGGCTACACCTTC
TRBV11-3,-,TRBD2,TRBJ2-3,CASSTRTSGNTDTQYF,TGTGCCAGCAGCACCCGGACTAGCGGAAACACAGATACGCAGTATTTT
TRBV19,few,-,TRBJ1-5,CASRPPGSNNQPQHF,TGTGCCAGTAGACCACCGGGGTCAAACAATCAGCCCCAGCATTTT
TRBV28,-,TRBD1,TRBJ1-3,CATRSPGQGSGNTIYF,TGTGCCACCAGGTCTCCGGGACAGGGCTCTGGAAACACCATATATTTT
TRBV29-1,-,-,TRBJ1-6,CSVSWAANSPLHF,TGCAGCGTTTCCTGGGCCGCTAATTCACCCCTCCACTTT
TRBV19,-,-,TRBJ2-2,CASSTRQAANTGELFF,TGTGCCAGTAGTACAAGACAGGCGGCGAACACCGGGGAGCTGTTTTTT
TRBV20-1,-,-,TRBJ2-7,CSSGERYEQYF,TGCAGTTCTGGGGAGAGGTACGAGCAGTACTTC
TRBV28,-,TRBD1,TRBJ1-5,CASSLGVRQGGYSNQPQHF,TGTGCCAGCAGTTTGGGGGTAAGACAGGGAGGATATAGCAATCAGCCCCAGCATTTT
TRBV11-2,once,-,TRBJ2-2,CASFKTGENTGELFF,TGTGCCAGCTTCAAGACAGGAGAGAACACCGGGGAGCTGTTTTTT
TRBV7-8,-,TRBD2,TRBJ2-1,CASSLDFGLASYNEQFF,TGTGCCAGCAGCCTGGATTTCGGACTAGCGTCCTACAATGAGCAGTTCTTC
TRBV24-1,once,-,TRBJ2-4,CATSASGGNIQYF,TGTGCCACCAGTGCATCTGGGGGGAACATTCAGTACTTC
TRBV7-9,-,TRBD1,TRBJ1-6,CASSLGQGRNSPLHF,TGTGCCAGCAGCTTAGGACAGGGCAGGAATTCACCCCTCCACTTT
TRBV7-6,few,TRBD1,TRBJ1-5,CASSLRGHQPQHF,TGTGCCAGCAGCCTCAGGGGGCATCAGCCCCAGCATTTT
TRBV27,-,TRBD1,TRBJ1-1,CASRLLDRVNTEAFF,TGTGCCAGCAGACTTTTAGACAGGGTCAACACTGAAGCTTTCTTT
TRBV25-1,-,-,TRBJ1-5,CASSASGDYQPQHF,TGTGCCAGCAGTGCTTCCGGGGATTATCAGCCCCAGCATTTT